This TCR beta chain is from a study of T cell clonality in common variable immunodeficiency (dated by TCRdb to the mid-2010s). The research as a whole found: According to the authors, finding the cause of the higher clonality in CVID would require sequencing the repertoires of T cell subpopulations. TCRbeta clonality was higher in CVID subjects than in healthy controls (t-test p = 0.018), and the increase was most characteristic of about a third of subjects. Correlations between repertoire features and clinical complications were limited by patient heterogeneity within the CVID cohort. Fewer TCRbeta clones were shared among CVID subjects than among healthy controls (p < 0.0001). Reportedly, TCRbeta sequences from CVID had fewer deletions and N-nucleotide insertions, and highly modified clones with 13 or more V deletions were absent from CVID. Even though DNA input was equal, the average per sample came to about 81,820 unique sequences for controls compared with 30,000 to 40,000 for CVID samples.

Standard criteria were used to diagnose CVID, namely serum IgG, IgA and/or IgM reduced below the normal range together with specific antibody deficiency. A total of 44 subjects (roughly 15 female and around 29 male; age range roughly 9 to 70 years, mean age roughly 40) were included in the CVID group. Both CVID patients and healthy controls were predominantly of Caucasian heritage. At the time of study participation, every CVID subject had been on replacement immunoglobulin therapy for at least one year. At blood collection, none of the CVID subjects was ill or on immunomodulatory or immunosuppressive medication. Heparinized peripheral whole blood samples of about 4.5 to 8 ml were collected from each donor. TCRbeta CDR3 repertoires were sequenced from genomic DNA of adults with common variable immune deficiency (CVID) and healthy adult controls. Diluted blood was density-centrifuged over Hypaque 1077 or Ficoll-Paque to isolate peripheral blood mononuclear cells. Genomic DNA was obtained from unsorted mononuclear cells through either Qiagen column purification or a centrifugation-based method.

For sequencing input, CVID and control samples contributed equivalent amounts of genomic DNA. For every sample, a 60 bp segment covering the rearranged TCRbeta CDR3 region was amplified and then sequenced. The immunoSEQ assay, a bias-corrected multiplex PCR combined with high-throughput sequencing, was used to amplify TCRbeta. From the authors' description of their analysis: Each unique nucleotide sequence was treated as a clone and annotated with V, D and J genes, copy number and frequency. Sequences were labeled productive if in frame, and non-productive if out of frame or containing stop codons. Clonality was calculated from Shannon's entropy as previously described. Mean CDR3 Kyte-Doolittle hydropathy was derived from the predicted amino acid sequences of productive clones. The R hclust function was used to hierarchically cluster scaled V gene usage with Manhattan distance and complete linkage. Clone sharing by CDR3 amino acid sequence was assessed by resampling 12 repertoires per group over 100 rounds. Repertoires were searched for 70 published EBV-specific and approximately 240 published CMV-specific TCRbeta sequences. A couple of CVID samples that yielded fewer than 10,000 sequences were excluded from the analysis, so 42 CVID repertoires were retained. This immuneACCESS table, as held by TCRdb, lists in-frame sequences with V and J called but not all clones. Of the missing ones, under half trace to an unresolved V gene in checked studies; the others have no known cause. V and J calls and clone size follow that table, whereas D and trimming were derived from the DNA. The table gives tens of thousands of clones for this sample, with none occurring only once. The ten largest clones add up to less than 3.5% of the sample.

This clone showed up many times. Which antigen it targets is not known. With the read ending 3 residues before the CDR3 end, the germline J gene is used to fill in that end. Inclusive of the bounding cysteine and phenylalanine, the CDR3 is 12 residues long. The CDR3 was read in part: 27 bases, with the frame set at base 1. The germline V gene (reference sequence) supplies CDR1 WNHNN and CDR2 SYGVQD. V is shortened by 3 bases, J by 6 bases, and the region joining them spans 6 bases. The sequence came from a human donor with common variable immunodeficiency. The rearrangement combines TRBV10-1 with TRBJ1-5, with a weak D call of TRBD1 (6 bases match). Source material: peripheral blood mononuclear cells. CDR3 bases read: TGCGCCAGCAGTGAAGGGGGTCAGCCC. Its product reads: CASSEGGQP. The whole CDR3 sequence reads CASSEGGQPQHF.